Below are 32 T cell receptor beta chains sequenced from a single sample in a study of post-analysis software for immune sequencing data. Overall study results and limits: About five TRBV segments appeared more often in patients than in controls, and TRBV5-6, TRBV5-1 and TRBV20-1 were among these.

Incorporated into the TCR beta cDNA libraries were unique molecular identifiers, which served to reduce PCR and sequencing biases. TCRdb independently ran MiXCR on the PCR reads; one entry per CDR3 protein. The sample holds hundreds of thousands of distinct CDR3 sequences, over 45% seen once. Their antigens are not known. The sequencing sample was made of blood. The receptor set was obtained from a girl under 10 years old with multiple sclerosis.

The genes are TRBV6-2 or TRBV6-3 and TRBJ1-4, with TRBD1 as a possible D gene (5 bases). Trimming removed 8 bases at V and 0 bases at J, with 13 bases between. Germline loops: CDR1 MNHEY, CDR2 SVGEGT. This CDR3 is built from 15 residues. The CDR3: CASGAGGSTNEKLFF. The DNA of the CDR3 is TGTGCCAGCGGAGCCGGGGGATCAACTAATGAAAAACTGTTTTTT.

The chain couples TRBV7-2 to TRBJ2-7; D gene uncertain. V lost 1 base and J lost 2, with 18 bases in between. Germline lookup yields CDR1 SGHTA and CDR2 FQGNSA. CDR3 length: 17 residues. The CDR3 nucleotides read TGTGCCAGCAGCTTAGGTGGTGGGCTATTGATACCCTACGAGCAGTACTTC. Translating it yields CASSLGGGLLIPYEQYF.

The chain is built from TRBV20-1 and TRBJ2-1; TRBD1 matches 8 bases. CDR1 and CDR2 from the germline V gene are DFQATT and SNEGSKA (reference sequence). This CDR3 region has 16 residues. After removal of 4 bases from V and 2 bases from J, the junction contained 10 bases not matched to a gene. The CDR3 DNA reads TGCAGTGCTACCTACGGGACAGGTGAGACCTACAATGAGCAGTTCTTC. Encoded protein: CSATYGTGETYNEQFF.

This clonotype was counted at least ten times. The chain uses TRBV20-1 and TRBJ2-7, with TRBD2 identical over 9 bases. Germline V lookup: CDR1 DFQATT, CDR2 SNEGSKA (reference sequence). The CDR3 runs 13 residues. After removal of 0 bases from V and 3 bases from J, the junction contained 0 bases not matched to a gene. CDR3 nucleotide sequence: TGCAGTGCTAGAGAACTAGCGGGCTACGAGCAGTACTTC. It is translated as CSARELAGYEQYF.

The V and J genes are TRBV7-2 and TRBJ2-1, with D possibly TRBD1 on 5 matching bases. The V gene's germline CDR1 is SGHTA and CDR2 FQGNSA. The CDR3 contains 15 residues. Trimming shortened V by 5 bases and J by 7 bases, and 18 bases separated the two germline ends. This chain's CDR3 is CASSIPPGARNEQFF. Written as DNA, the CDR3 is TGTGCCAGCAGCATCCCGCCTGGGGCTCGTAATGAGCAGTTCTTC.

The chain employs TRBV29-1 and TRBJ2-5; TRBD1 or TRBD2 may be the D gene (5 bases each). Germline assignment: CDR1 SQVTM and CDR2 ANQGSEA. V gave up 1 base and J gave up 7 bases, with 16 bases separating them. The CDR3 loop spans 14 amino acids. This CDR3 is CSVEVQAEERTQYF. The CDR3 region has the DNA TGCAGCGTTGAAGTACAGGCGGAGGAGAGGACCCAGTACTTC.

This clonotype was picked up a small number of times. The rearrangement uses TRBV12-3 or TRBV12-4 and TRBJ1-2, with D maybe TRBD1 (6 bases). The CDR3 loop spans 15 amino acids. The V gene lost 7 bases and the J gene lost 0 bases, with 15 bases spanning the gap. The CDR3 DNA sequence: TGTGCCAGCACCCAAGGGGGGGTCCCTAACTATGGCTACACCTTC. Encoded protein: CASTQGGVPNYGYTF.

This rearrangement joins TRBV5-1 to TRBJ2-1, with D possibly being TRBD2 (6 bases). Trimming took 7 bases from V and 4 from J, leaving 9 bases between them. Germline V gene data show CDR1 as SGHRS and CDR2 as YFSETQ. This CDR3 is 12 amino acids long. The CDR3 is CASGAGYNEQFF. Written as DNA, the CDR3 is TGCGCCAGCGGGGCGGGGTACAATGAGCAGTTCTTC.

The V and J genes are TRBV5-1 and TRBJ1-2; unclear D gene. Per the germline V gene, CDR1 is SGHRS and CDR2 is YFSETQ. The germline V and J ends were trimmed by 4 bases and 5 bases, with 15 bases remaining between them. CDR3 length: 14 amino acids. The CDR3 region has the DNA TGCGCCAGCAGCACAGAACCACCCGGATATGGCTACACCTTC. Its translation is CASSTEPPGYGYTF.

This clonotype was seen more than once but under ten times. The rearrangement joins TRBV7-2 to TRBJ2-3, with D perhaps matching TRBD1 or TRBD2 (5 bases each). CDR1 SGHTA and CDR2 FQGNSA come from the germline V gene. V shed 8 bases and J shed 1 base, with 16 bases lying between them. CDR3 length equals 15 residues. The CDR3 nucleotides are TGTGCCAGCGTACCTCCGGGACGGGGCACAGATACGCAGTATTTT. Its protein product is CASVPPGRGTDTQYF. Full variable domain (rest looked up from reference TRBV7-2 and TRBJ2-3): GAGVSQSPSNKVTEKGKDVELRCDPISGHTALYWYRQSLGQGLEFLIYFQGNSAPDKSGLPSDRFSAERTGGSVSTLTIQRTQQEDSAVYLCASVPPGRGTDTQYFGPGTRLTVL.

The V and J genes are TRBV6-2 or TRBV6-3 and TRBJ1-5, with TRBD1 matching over 7 bases. With V trimmed by 6 bases and J by 0 bases, 14 bases remained unmatched. This CDR3 is built from 18 residues. Germline CDR1 and CDR2: MNHEY and SVGEGT. CDR3: CASSYRPGTVLSNQPQHF. CDR3 bases: TGTGCCAGCAGCTACAGACCGGGGACAGTACTTAGCAATCAGCCCCAGCATTTT.

This chain joins TRBV3-1 and TRBJ2-3; D call uncertain. CDR3 length: 14 residues. Germline V CDR1 and CDR2: LGHDT, YNNKEL (reference sequence). V was pared by 1 base and J by 4 bases, with 9 bases between. CDR3 nucleotides: TGTGCCAGCAGCCAAGTCGTCCCCCCAGATACGCAGTATTTT. Its translation: CASSQVVPPDTQYF.

The CDR3 coding sequence is TGTGCCAGCAGTTTAGGGACTAGCCGGGGGACCGGGGAGCTGTTTTTT. It translates to CASSLGTSRGTGELFF. This chain joins TRBV12-3 or TRBV12-4 and TRBJ2-2; 8 bases fit TRBD2. The CDR3 totals 16 residues. Trimming cost V 1 base and J 5 bases; bases outside gene matches: 6.

The V call is TRBV7-2, the J call TRBJ2-1, with 9 bases that match TRBD1. The CDR3 contains 14 residues. V trimming: 5 bases; J trimming: 9 bases; junction bases outside the gene matches: 8. Germline lookup yields CDR1 SGHTA and CDR2 FQGNSA. The CDR3 region is CASSRDRVWVEQFF. As DNA, the CDR3 is TGTGCCAGCAGCCGGGACAGGGTGTGGGTTGAGCAGTTCTTC.

This clonotype was counted only a few times. The rearrangement uses TRBV5-1 and TRBJ2-5; 11 bases are a match to TRBD2. The germline gives CDR1 SGHRS, CDR2 YFSETQ. The V and J ends lost 4 bases and 4 bases, in that order; junction bases with no gene match: 6. The CDR3 is 15 residues long. In DNA, the CDR3 is TGCGCCAGCAGCCCAACTAGCGGGAGAGGAGAGACCCAGTACTTC. Amino acids: CASSPTSGRGETQYF.

The chain has TRBV12-3 or TRBV12-4 and TRBJ2-7; 7 nucleotides match TRBD1. V shed 6 bases and J 9 bases; nucleotides not matched to a gene: 11. This CDR3 region has 13 residues. This chain's CDR3 is CASSPGQPLSQYF. The CDR3 DNA follows: TGTGCCAGCAGCCCGGGACAGCCCCTGTCGCAGTACTTC.

The chain combines TRBV12-3 or TRBV12-4 with TRBJ2-5, with D perhaps assigned TRBD1 or TRBD2 (5 bases each). The CDR3 extends over 15 amino acids. Trimming removed 3 bases from V and 1 base from J, with 12 bases in between. The CDR3 region is CASSFPGARQETQYF. The CDR3 DNA follows: TGTGCCAGCAGTTTCCCCGGGGCCCGCCAAGAGACCCAGTACTTC.

About this clonotype itself: Given the absence of the conserved phenylalanine or tryptophan at the CDR3 end, a read error is likely. The chain recombines TRBV10-3 with TRBJ1-2; D is possibly TRBD1 (6 bases). V was pared by 4 bases and J by 0 bases, with 12 bases between. The CDR3 covers 15 residues. CDR1 and CDR2 from the germline V gene are ENHRY and SYGVKD. The CDR3, as DNA: TGTGCCATCAGTGGGGGGGCAGTAACTAACTATGGCTACACCATC. Its translation is CAISGGAVTNYGYTI.

This clonotype occurred a few times. This sequence joins TRBV12-3 or TRBV12-4 and TRBJ1-5; a possible D gene is TRBD1 (6 bases). The CDR3 covers 13 residues. The germline V and J ends were trimmed by 6 bases and 4 bases, with 10 bases remaining between them. The CDR3 sequence is CASRTTGNQPQHF. The DNA of the CDR3 is TGTGCCAGCAGAACTACAGGGAATCAGCCCCAGCATTTT.

The V gene is TRBV7-3, the J gene TRBJ2-1; TRBD2 matches at 7 bases. This CDR3 spans 13 amino acids. Looked up from germline, CDR1 is SGHTA and CDR2 is FQGTGA. V lost 0 bases, J lost 9 bases, and 2 bases stayed unmatched. The CDR3 spells CASSLTREVEQFF. The CDR3 region has the DNA TGTGCCAGCAGCTTAACCCGGGAGGTTGAGCAGTTCTTC.

This clonotype was observed a handful of times. The genes are TRBV6-5 and TRBJ2-1; tentative D call: TRBD1 (6 bases). Per the germline V gene, CDR1 is MNHEY and CDR2 is SVGAGI. This CDR3 has 13 amino acids. V was pared by 4 bases and J by 7 bases, with 11 bases between. The CDR3 DNA sequence: TGTGCCAGCAGTTCCCCACAGGGAAATGAGCAGTTCTTC. Translated, it gives CASSSPQGNEQFF.

The V and J genes are TRBV7-8 and TRBJ2-1; 12 bases agree with TRBD2. The CDR3 is 18 residues long. V was clipped by 0 bases and J by 4 bases; unmatched bases: 7. Germline lookup yields CDR1 SGHVS and CDR2 FQNEAQ. Written as DNA, the CDR3 is TGTGCCAGCAGCTTAGCGGGACGACTAGCGGGGGCATACAATGAGCAGTTCTTC. It is translated as CASSLAGRLAGAYNEQFF.

V gene TRBV14 combines with J gene TRBJ1-1; maybe TRBD1 (5 bases). Per germline, CDR1 SGHDN and CDR2 FVKESK. The CDR3 loop spans 16 amino acids. Trimming cost V 0 bases and J 1 base, with 12 bases left between them. The CDR3 DNA is TGTGCCAGCAGCCAAGATCTTGCAGGGCCGAACACTGAAGCTTTCTTT. Protein product: CASSQDLAGPNTEAFF.

A few counts support this clonotype. V usage is TRBV20-1 and J usage is TRBJ2-1, with 7 bases that match TRBD2. The CDR3 has 16 residues. Germline CDR1 and CDR2: DFQATT and SNEGSKA (reference sequence). V dropped 4 bases and J dropped 2; count of bases not matched to a gene: 11. The CDR3 DNA follows: TGCAGTGCTAAAAATCCAGCGGGACTTACCTACAATGAGCAGTTCTTC. This codes for CSAKNPAGLTYNEQFF.

The CDR3 DNA reads as TGCAGTGCCCCAGGGGGGACTAGCGGGAGAACAGATACGCAGTATTTT. Protein: CSAPGGTSGRTDTQYF. V gene TRBV20-1 combines with J gene TRBJ2-3; 14 bases agree with TRBD2. CDR1 DFQATT and CDR2 SNEGSKA come from the germline V gene (reference sequence). CDR3 size: 16 residues. Unmatched junction bases numbered 8, after V lost 6 bases and J lost 3 bases.

The chain recombines TRBV2 with TRBJ1-6; 7 bases line up with TRBD1. The CDR3 sequence is 19 residues long. After removal of 7 bases from V and 9 bases from J, the junction contained 24 bases not matched to a gene. Per germline, CDR1 SNHLY and CDR2 FYNNEI. The CDR3 region has the DNA TGTGCCAGCAATTCCGTTCGAATTTTGACGGGACAGCTGCCTTCACCCCTCCACTTT. Its protein product is CASNSVRILTGQLPSPLHF.

V is TRBV7-2 and J is TRBJ2-7, with 12 bases lining up with TRBD2. V was clipped by 5 bases and J by 7 bases; unmatched bases: 18. The CDR3 runs 18 residues. Germline lookup yields CDR1 SGHTA and CDR2 FQGNSA. For the CDR3, the DNA is TGTGCCAGCAGCCGACCCGTGCGAGCTAGCGGGAGGGCAGGGGAGCAGTACTTC. It translates to CASSRPVRASGRAGEQYF.

The chain employs TRBV5-1 and TRBJ2-1; D not certain. CDR3 length: 16 residues. Germline CDR1 and CDR2: SGHRS and YFSETQ. Trimming pared 2 bases from V and 7 bases from J, leaving 19 bases between. The CDR3 loop reads CASSFPPGVKRNEQFF. In DNA, the CDR3 is TGCGCCAGCAGCTTCCCCCCAGGTGTAAAGAGGAATGAGCAGTTCTTC.

The chain is built from TRBV6-5 and TRBJ2-6; 7 positions agree with TRBD1. V was pared by 2 bases and J by 0 bases, with 7 bases of the junction left unmatched. Germline CDR1 MNHEY, CDR2 SVGAGI. The CDR3 has 18 residues. The CDR3 DNA sequence: TGTGCCAGCAGTTACGAGGGGACAGTGTACTCTGGGGCCAACGTCCTGACTTTC. Its protein product is CASSYEGTVYSGANVLTF.

This rearrangement joins TRBV10-3 to TRBJ2-5; D is unclear. With the DNA end fitting TRBJ2-7 better, the J assignment may be wrong. The CDR3 sequence is 13 residues long. Looked up from germline, CDR1 is ENHRY and CDR2 is SYGVKD. The CDR3 loop is CAISATSSYEQYF. CDR3 DNA sequence: TGTGCCATCAGTGCGACTTCCTCCTACGAGCAGTACTTC.

The sample holds one count of this clonotype. The J gene is TRBJ2-7, the V gene TRBV20-1; 10 bases are shared with TRBD1. This CDR3 is built from 14 residues. The germline CDR1 and CDR2 sequences are DFQATT and SNEGSKA (reference sequence). J gave up 2 bases and V 3 bases, and 4 bases lay outside the gene matches. This CDR3 reads CSASSGQGPYEQYF. For the CDR3, the DNA is TGCAGTGCTAGTTCGGGACAGGGGCCCTACGAGCAGTACTTC.

V and J are TRBV7-9 and TRBJ2-7; 7 nucleotides agree with TRBD1. J was trimmed by 2 bases and V by 6 bases; bases with no gene match: 7. In germline, CDR1 is SEHNR, CDR2 FQNEAQ (reference sequence). CDR3 length equals 14 residues. The CDR3 nucleotides are TGTGCCAGCAGGGCCGGGACAGACCCCTACGAGCAGTACTTC. It translates to CASRAGTDPYEQYF.